The 24 T cell receptor beta chains below were found in one sample sequenced in a study of blood T cell repertoires in COVID-19. Sequenced by immunoSEQ multiplex PCR; TCRdb stores in-frame clones only, minus some. The table records over 80,000 clones, roughly 90% of them present only once. Sequencing was carried out using peripheral blood. These receptors came from a woman aged 80 or over with acute or convalescent COVID-19.

The chain joins TRBV12-3 or TRBV12-4 to TRBJ1-1, with D possibly matching TRBD1 (5 bases). The CDR3 contains 12 residues. Trimming took 7 bases from V and 6 from J, leaving 12 bases between them. The CDR3 loop reads CASTGGSPEAFF. The DNA for the CDR3 is TGTGCCAGCACCGGGGGTTCCCCTGAAGCTTTCTTT.

The CDR3, as DNA: TGTGCCAGCAGCGTAGACCAGGGACAGCCCCAGCATTTT. Translation gives CASSVDQGQPQHF. This chain connects TRBV9 to TRBJ1-5, with a possible D match to TRBD1 (5 bases). The CDR3 contains 13 residues. CDR1 and CDR2 (germline): SGDLS, YYNGEE. The V end was cut by 0 bases, the J end by 7 bases, with 8 bases between.

In DNA form, the CDR3 reads TGTGCCAGCAGAGGAGGGGAAACTGAAGCTTTCTTT. Its protein product is CASRGGETEAFF. The chain has TRBV6-6 and TRBJ1-1, with a weak D call TRBD1 (5 bases). The CDR3 is made up of 12 amino acids. The germline V gene has CDR1 MNHNY and CDR2 SVGAGI (reference sequence). Trimming cost V 6 bases and J 5 bases, with 10 bases left between them.

This clone appeared a few times. Other DNA sequences in the same sample also yield this CDR3. The rearrangement links TRBV24-1 to TRBJ2-1; D remains ambiguous. The CDR3 runs 11 residues. V was trimmed by 3 bases and J by 7 bases, leaving 3 bases between them. Per the germline V gene, CDR1 is KGHDR and CDR2 is SFDVKD. CDR3 in amino acids: CATSDRNEQFF. DNA of the CDR3: TGTGCCACCAGTGATCGTAATGAGCAGTTCTTC.

The chain recombines TRBV30 with TRBJ1-5; the D gene is possibly TRBD1 (6 bases). Trimming removed 0 bases at V and 7 bases at J, with 10 bases between. Germline CDR1 reads GTSNPN; CDR2 reads SVGIG (reference sequence). CDR3 length: 13 residues. CDR3 region: CAWSVSRGQPQHF. CDR3 DNA sequence: TGTGCCTGGAGTGTTAGCAGGGGCCAGCCCCAGCATTTT.

This chain links TRBV7-2 with TRBJ2-5; TRBD2 aligns across 12 bases. The junction had 7 bases not matched to a gene; V was cut back by 3 bases and J by 5 bases. Looked up from germline, CDR1 is SGHTA and CDR2 is FQGNSA. This CDR3 has 16 residues. DNA for the CDR3: TGTGCCAGCAGCTTTAGACTAGCGGGAGTTGGTGAGACCCAGTACTTC. It translates to CASSFRLAGVGETQYF.

The rearrangement uses TRBV19 and TRBJ1-2, with D hard to call. Germline CDR1 LNHDA, CDR2 SQIVND (reference sequence). Trimming cost V 7 bases and J 3 bases, with 15 bases left between them. CDR3 length equals 14 residues. The CDR3 bases are TGTGCCAGTACGGCGGGCGCCGCCGACTATGGCTACACCTTC. This codes for CASTAGAADYGYTF.

The genes are TRBV11-2 and TRBJ1-2; 8 nucleotides agree with TRBD1. V was pared by 2 bases and J by 7 bases, with 3 bases of the junction left unmatched. This CDR3 has 13 amino acids. The V gene's germline CDR1 is SGHAT and CDR2 FQNNGV. For the CDR3, the DNA is TGTGCCAGCAGCTTACCAGGGGGCTTTGGCTACACCTTC. Translating gives CASSLPGGFGYTF.

The V gene is TRBV29-1, the J gene TRBJ1-2, with D unresolved. The CDR3 runs 14 residues. V shed 2 bases and J shed 8 bases, with 18 bases lying between them. In germline, CDR1 is SQVTM, CDR2 ANQGSEA. The CDR3 DNA is TGCAGCGTTGAATCCGGACCGAGGGTGGGCGGCTACACCTTC. This gives the protein CSVESGPRVGGYTF.

CDR3 residues: CATSGSSGNTIYF. In DNA form, the CDR3 reads TGTGCCACCAGCGGGAGTTCTGGAAACACCATATATTTT. This chain links TRBV24-1 with TRBJ1-3; unclear D gene. The V end lost 7 bases, the J end lost 1 base, and 7 bases lay between the germline ends. Germline values: CDR1 KGHDR, CDR2 SFDVKD. The CDR3 consists of 13 residues.

The chain links TRBV10-3 to TRBJ1-2, with D perhaps matching TRBD1 (5 bases). V lost 7 bases, J lost 7 bases, and 13 bases lay in between. This CDR3 has 12 residues. Germline CDR1 ENHRY, CDR2 SYGVKD. CDR3 amino acids: CAITSGLGGYTF. DNA of the CDR3: TGTGCCATCACTTCAGGGTTGGGTGGCTACACCTTC.

The rearrangement uses TRBV4-2 and TRBJ2-2; TRBD1 matches 7 bases. The CDR3 loop spans 15 amino acids. J gave up 0 bases and V 3 bases, and 1 base lay outside the gene matches. From germline, CDR1 is LGHNA and CDR2 YNFKEQ. CDR3 in DNA: TGTGCCAGCAGCCAGGGGACAGCGAACACCGGGGAGCTGTTTTTT. Translated, it gives CASSQGTANTGELFF.

In this sample, this clone turned up a few times. The V gene is TRBV2, the J gene TRBJ1-1; 11 bases line up with TRBD1. Germline V lookup: CDR1 SNHLY, CDR2 FYNNEI. The CDR3 sequence is 13 residues long. With 6 bases clipped from V and 12 bases from J, the junction kept 9 bases outside the gene matches. As DNA, the CDR3 is TGTGCCAGCAGCTACGGACAGGGGGCTGTAACTTTCTTT. Residues: CASSYGQGAVTFF.

A note on this clone: The junction does not match germline at one end; this may be a read error. The chain uses TRBV7-7 and TRBJ2-2, with TRBD1 as a possible D gene (5 bases). Germline CDR1 and CDR2: SSHAT and FNYEAQ (reference sequence). This CDR3 is built from 15 residues. The CDR3 nucleotides are TGTGCTAGCAGCTTACTACAGGCCGGCACCGGGGAGCTGTTTTTT. This encodes CASSLLQAGTGELFF.

This chain links TRBV12-3 or TRBV12-4 with TRBJ2-7; TRBD1 matches 7 bases. With 7 bases clipped from V and 6 bases from J, the junction kept 9 bases outside the gene matches. CDR3 length: 13 amino acids. The CDR3 DNA follows: TGTGCCAGCACTCGACAGGGTACCAGCGAGCAGTACTTC. Translated: CASTRQGTSEQYF.

This rearrangement joins TRBV16 to TRBJ1-1; no definite D call. V was cut by 1 base and J by 4 bases, with 13 bases left in between. The germline V gene has CDR1 KGHSY and CDR2 FQNENV. The CDR3 runs 15 residues. The CDR3 DNA is TGTGCCAGCAGCCAATTCGGCCAGGCTGCCACTGAAGCTTTCTTT. Its protein is CASSQFGQAATEAFF.

The chain employs TRBV5-5 and TRBJ1-5; 8 bases line up with TRBD1. Germline CDR1 SGHKS, CDR2 YYEKEE (reference sequence). The junction had 8 bases not matched to a gene; V was cut back by 3 bases and J by 3 bases. CDR3 length: 16 residues. CDR3: CASSSRQGWINQPQHF. Written as DNA, the CDR3 is TGTGCCAGCAGCTCCCGACAGGGGTGGATCAATCAGCCCCAGCATTTT.

The V and J genes are TRBV24-1 and TRBJ2-2; 10 nucleotides align to TRBD1. There are 16 residues in the CDR3. V lost 2 bases to trimming and J lost 4 bases; unmatched junction nucleotides: 3. The germline CDR1 and CDR2 sequences are KGHDR and SFDVKD. The CDR3 DNA is TGTGCCACCAGTGATTCGGGACAGGGGTTCACCGGGGAGCTGTTTTTT. Translation gives CATSDSGQGFTGELFF.

V usage is TRBV2 and J usage is TRBJ2-1, with 9 bases identical to TRBD2. CDR3 length: 14 residues. Trimming removed 3 bases from V and 7 bases from J; junction bases left unmatched: 4. Looked up from germline, CDR1 is SNHLY and CDR2 is FYNNEI. The CDR3 DNA sequence: TGTGCCAGCAGTGAGGCTAGCGGGAAAAATGAGCAGTTCTTC. It encodes CASSEASGKNEQFF. The variable domain in full, with the rest retrieved from reference TRBV2 and TRBJ2-1, is EPEVTQTPSHQVTQMGQEVILRCVPISNHLYFYWYRQILGQKVEFLVSFYNNEISEKSEIFDDQFSVERPDGSNFTLKIRSTKLEDSAMYFCASSEASGKNEQFFGPGTRLTVL.

The chain carries TRBV7-2 and TRBJ2-2; a possible D gene is TRBD2 (5 bases). Germline CDR1 and CDR2: SGHTA and FQGNSA. This CDR3 spans 13 amino acids. V lost 3 bases to trimming and J lost 4 bases, with 6 bases between them. DNA for the CDR3: TGTGCCAGCAGCTTGGACTTCACCGGGGAGCTGTTTTTT. Translated, it gives CASSLDFTGELFF.

The rearrangement joins TRBV5-1 to TRBJ1-2; 10 bases match TRBD1. The V and J ends lost 4 bases and 4 bases, in that order; junction bases with no gene match: 7. The CDR3 loop spans 15 amino acids. Germline CDR1 is SGHRS and CDR2 is YFSETQ. The CDR3 DNA follows: TGCGCCAGCAGCGGAGGGACAGGGGACGCCTATGGCTACACCTTC. Translated: CASSGGTGDAYGYTF.

The chain couples TRBV18 to TRBJ1-1, with D perhaps TRBD1 (5 bases). Deletions cut 6 bases from V and 0 bases from J, with 11 bases between. The CDR3 runs 14 residues. In germline, CDR1 is KGHSH, CDR2 LQKENI. CDR3 residues: CASSQTAVNTEAFF. The CDR3 nucleotides read TGTGCCAGCTCCCAGACAGCCGTGAACACTGAAGCTTTCTTT.

To note about this clone: The sample contains more than one DNA sequence encoding this CDR3. The genes are TRBV29-1 and TRBJ2-1; 7 nucleotides agree with TRBD2. With V trimmed by 5 bases and J by 0 bases, 1 base remained unmatched. CDR1 SQVTM and CDR2 ANQGSEA come from the germline V gene. The CDR3 is 13 residues long. CDR3 bases: TGCAGCGTTCAGCGGGGCTCCTACAATGAGCAGTTCTTC. This codes for CSVQRGSYNEQFF.

This chain uses TRBV19 with TRBJ2-1, with 16 bases lining up with TRBD2. The V gene end was trimmed by 7 bases and the J gene end by 0 bases; junction bases not matched to a gene: 6. The germline V gene has CDR1 LNHDA and CDR2 SQIVND (reference sequence). The CDR3 covers 18 residues. The CDR3 sequence is CASKGLAGGVSSYNEQFF. CDR3 bases: TGTGCCAGTAAGGGACTAGCGGGGGGGGTTAGCTCCTACAATGAGCAGTTCTTC.